This T cell receptor beta chain was documented in a study of CD8 T cells in Susac syndrome. RNA, at about 0.45 to 1 ug, was reverse transcribed with random hexamers. A multiplex approach, immunoSEQ multiplex PCR, amplified TCR beta CDR3 across 54 Vbeta and 13 Jbeta. Using its own MiXCR run on the immunoSEQ multiplex PCR reads, TCRdb lists one record per CDR3 protein. Counted here are roughly 330,000 distinct CDR3 sequences, 90% to 95% occurring once; the ten biggest clones make up 0.065%. In contrast to the negatively isolated CD8+ and CD4+ T cells, TEMRA cells were FACS-enriched. V was pared by 2 bases and J by 8 bases, with 10 bases between. The CDR3 covers 13 residues. Germline V lookup: CDR1 SNHLY, CDR2 FYNNEI.

The TCR was taken from a human donor with multiple sclerosis. Sample: CD4+ T cells from PBMCs. This sequence joins TRBV2 and TRBJ2-1, with a possible D match to TRBD2 (6 bases). The CDR3 DNA is TGTGCCAGCAGTGAATTACTAGCCCATGAGCAGTTCTTC. It encodes CASSELLAHEQFF.